The T cell receptor beta chain under discussion was sequenced for a study of T cells after yellow fever vaccination. Overall study findings and caveats: Post-booster samples contained most primary-vaccination clones (approximately 95% CD4, roughly 88% CD8).

The length of the CDR3 is 13 residues. Trimming left V 3 bases short and J 10 bases short, with 14 bases between. Germline values: CDR1 SGHRS, CDR2 YFSETQ. The sample holds many counts of this clonotype. What it binds is not known. TCR cDNA, made by 5'RACE template switching, carried an added universal primer site and UMIs. TCRdb recomputed calls from the 5' RACE reads with MiXCR, one row per CDR3 protein. The sample includes about 300,000 distinct CDR3 sequences, roughly 7% seen only once; the top ten take over 15%. The sequence derives from a young man who received the YFV17D yellow fever vaccine. Source: PBMCs, taken around 45 days after the first yellow fever vaccination. The chain is built from TRBV5-1 and TRBJ2-1, with D possibly being TRBD2 (5 bases). The CDR3 region has the DNA TGCGCCAGCAGCTCCGGCCCTTCGGGAGAGCAGTTCTTC. Its protein product is CASSSGPSGEQFF. The full variable domain, rest sourced from reference TRBV5-1 and TRBJ2-1, is KAGVTQTPRYLIKTRGQQVTLSCSPISGHRSVSWYQQTPGQGLQFLFEYFSETQRNKGNFPGRFSGRQFSNSRSEMNVSTLELGDSALYLCASSSGPSGEQFFGPGTRLTVL.